The rows below give T cell receptor beta chains drawn from one sample of a study of cytomegalovirus exposure and HLA in healthy donors. Only in-frame clones appear in the TCRdb table, and some are missing; sequencing was by immunoSEQ multiplex PCR. Found here are approximately 190,000 clones, more than 80% of them singletons; the top ten hold over 2%. Input material: PBMCs. The receptor source for this set is a woman aged 50 to 60 in good health and CMV-seropositive. Each CDR3 is given with its conserved first and last residue. The order of the fields is J gene, D gene, V gene, clone size, CDR3 protein, CDR3 DNA. D genes are given only for firm matches. Clone sizes are given selectively: once, few, many, or a class where the clone is expanded.

j_call: TRBJ2-1; d_call: TRBD2; v_call: TRBV2; clone_size: NA; cdr3_aa: CASSGSSGGAGEQFF; cdr3_nt: TGTGCCAGCAGTGGGTCCAGCGGGGGGGCGGGTGAGCAGTTCTTC
j_call: TRBJ2-1; d_call: NA; v_call: TRBV7-9; clone_size: NA; cdr3_aa: CSSSLISSYNEQFF; cdr3_nt: TGTTCCAGCAGCTTAATCAGCTCCTACAATGAGCAGTTCTTC
j_call: TRBJ2-3; d_call: TRBD2; v_call: TRBV9; clone_size: NA; cdr3_aa: CASSVGEGLRTDTQYF; cdr3_nt: TGTGCCAGCAGCGTAGGGGAGGGGTTGCGCACAGATACGCAGTATTTT
j_call: TRBJ1-4; d_call: TRBD1; v_call: TRBV6-1; clone_size: NA; cdr3_aa: CASSGAGGSSWSEKLFF; cdr3_nt: TGTGCCAGCAGTGGGGCAGGGGGGTCGTCTTGGAGTGAAAAACTGTTTTTT
j_call: TRBJ1-1; d_call: NA; v_call: TRBV7-9; clone_size: few; cdr3_aa: CASSLAPMTEAFF; cdr3_nt: TGTGCCAGCAGCCTGGCCCCGATGACTGAAGCTTTCTTT
j_call: TRBJ2-7; d_call: NA; v_call: TRBV10-2; clone_size: NA; cdr3_aa: CASSEGGDAYEQYF; cdr3_nt: TGCGCCAGCAGTGAGGGGGGCGACGCCTACGAGCAGTACTTC
j_call: TRBJ1-1; d_call: TRBD1; v_call: TRBV27; clone_size: few; cdr3_aa: CASSSGQLNTEAFF; cdr3_nt: TGTGCCAGCAGTTCGGGACAGTTGAACACTGAAGCTTTCTTT
j_call: TRBJ1-2; d_call: NA; v_call: TRBV2; clone_size: NA; cdr3_aa: CASSEIQGYGHTF; cdr3_nt: TGTGCCAGCAGTGAAATCCAGGGGTATGGCCACACCTTC
j_call: TRBJ1-4; d_call: NA; v_call: TRBV19; clone_size: few; cdr3_aa: CASKGGNEKLFF; cdr3_nt: TGTGCCAGTAAAGGCGGGAATGAAAAACTGTTTTTT
j_call: TRBJ1-1; d_call: TRBD1; v_call: TRBV5-1; clone_size: NA; cdr3_aa: CASSWGQGVAEAFF; cdr3_nt: TGCGCCAGCAGCTGGGGACAGGGGGTTGCTGAAGCTTTCTTT
j_call: TRBJ1-2; d_call: TRBD1; v_call: TRBV25-1; clone_size: NA; cdr3_aa: CAVQTGPNYGYTF; cdr3_nt: TGTGCCGTTCAGACAGGGCCTAACTATGGCTACACCTTC
j_call: TRBJ1-6; d_call: TRBD1; v_call: TRBV18; clone_size: NA; cdr3_aa: CASSPGTGTSPLHF; cdr3_nt: TGTGCCAGCTCACCAGGGACAGGGACTTCACCCCTCCACTTT
j_call: TRBJ2-5; d_call: NA; v_call: TRBV5-1; clone_size: NA; cdr3_aa: CASSLGATTGGQETQYF; cdr3_nt: TGCGCCAGCAGCTTGGGGGCCACAACCGGGGGGCAGGAGACCCAGTACTTC
j_call: TRBJ1-2; d_call: TRBD1; v_call: TRBV6-5; clone_size: NA; cdr3_aa: CASSYGDRGHYGYTF; cdr3_nt: TGTGCCAGCAGTTATGGGGACAGGGGACACTATGGCTACACCTTC
j_call: TRBJ1-5; d_call: NA; v_call: TRBV5-1; clone_size: once; cdr3_aa: CASSLDGNQPQHF; cdr3_nt: TGCGCCAGCAGCTTGGACGGGAATCAGCCCCAGCATTTT